This TCR beta chain stems from a study of T cell responses to AZD1222 COVID-19 vaccine. On this clone: Antigen unknown.

Overall study findings and caveats: Clonal diversity may have been underestimated in mostly white British donors. CD4 TCRs linked to vaccination spanned spike, dominating at 160-218 and 743-854. Spike-specific TCRs gained breadth and depth after people received two AZD1222 doses.

This CDR3 spans 15 amino acids. Germline CDR1 reads MNHEY; CDR2 reads SMNVEV (reference sequence). The germline V and J ends were trimmed by 1 base and 0 bases, with 6 bases remaining between them. Some clones are missing from TCRdb's copy, which holds only in-frame ones; the method was immunoSEQ multiplex PCR. The data hold about 120,000 clones, with roughly 91% observed a single time. The material sequenced was peripheral blood, taken 28 days after the second AZD1222 dose. This chain joins TRBV27 and TRBJ2-2; D tentatively reads TRBD1 or TRBD2 (5 bases each). The receptor's source is an adult who received the AZD1222 COVID-19 vaccine. CDR3 DNA sequence: TGTGCCAGCAGTTTATGGGACGCGAACACCGGGGAGCTGTTTTTT. Encoded protein: CASSLWDANTGELFF.